This T cell receptor beta chain was recovered during a study of shared clonotypes between healthy human individuals. Findings and caveats of the study: Approximately 5.4% of naive CD4 clonotypes were common to a handful of donors.

The CDR3 is 17 residues long. To note about this clone: The antigen is undetermined.

The method was immunoSEQ multiplex PCR; TCRdb's version includes in-frame clones alone and lacks a portion of them. The sample includes more than 2,000,000 clones, roughly 92% of them seen just once. The chain carries TRBV1 and TRBJ1-1; whether TRBD1, the table's D call, matches the DNA was not checked. TRBV1 is a pseudogene. This clonotype was obtained from a man younger than 35 in good health. Sequencing was done on a sample of naive CD4+ T cells sorted from blood. The sample's subset: CD45RA+ positively selected. The CDR3, as DNA: TGCACCAGCAGCCTACCTCGGACAAGACAGAGAAACACTGAAGCTTTCTTT. Translated: CTSSLPRTRQRNTEAFF.